The clone carrying this TCR beta chain was recorded at least ten times. No antigen is known for it. Stored at -80 C, 2 million PBMCs were the source of the unsorted libraries. This sample was taken from a study of neurological immune-mediated disorders. Study outcomes and limitations: HTLV-1-associated myelopathy had the most TCR clonal expansion, whereas multiple sclerosis had the least (lower than in healthy controls).

The cDNA came from 5'RACE with 10-nucleotide random UMIs. TCRdb re-analysed the 5' RACE reads in MiXCR, keeping a single row per CDR3 protein. The sample consists of roughly 67,000 distinct CDR3 sequences, about 4% of them appearing once. The clonotype was recovered from a man between 50 and 59 years old with multiple sclerosis. Specimen: PBMCs.

The CDR3 DNA reads TGCGCCAGCAGCGATTCCCCCCGGGACAGGGGGCTCTACGAGCAGTACTTC. This encodes CASSDSPRDRGLYEQYF. The chain has TRBV5-1 and TRBJ2-7; 12 positions match TRBD1. V gave up 4 bases and J gave up 3 bases; unmatched junction bases: 11. CDR1 is SGHRS and CDR2 is YFSETQ in the germline V gene. The CDR3 covers 17 residues.